A single count supports the clone carrying this T cell receptor beta chain. A second PCR, run for about 6 to 11 cycles, used a sample-barcoded 5' primer plus a J-beta primer mix. TCRdb called the 5' RACE reads again in MiXCR, with one record for every CDR3 protein. Among fewer than 950,000 distinct CDR3 sequences listed, about 53% were seen once. Per germline, CDR1 MNHNY and CDR2 SVGAGI (reference sequence). The CDR3 has 14 residues. V was trimmed by 5 bases and J by 4 bases, leaving 9 bases between them. These data originate in a study of blood T cells in healthy people across ages. Sequencing was carried out using blood. The clonotype comes from an elderly man in good health. This chain joins TRBV6-6 and TRBJ1-6; D is ambiguous. The CDR3 spells CASSPQPYNSPLHF. CDR3 in DNA: TGTGCCAGCAGTCCACAGCCTTATAATTCACCCCTCCACTTT.